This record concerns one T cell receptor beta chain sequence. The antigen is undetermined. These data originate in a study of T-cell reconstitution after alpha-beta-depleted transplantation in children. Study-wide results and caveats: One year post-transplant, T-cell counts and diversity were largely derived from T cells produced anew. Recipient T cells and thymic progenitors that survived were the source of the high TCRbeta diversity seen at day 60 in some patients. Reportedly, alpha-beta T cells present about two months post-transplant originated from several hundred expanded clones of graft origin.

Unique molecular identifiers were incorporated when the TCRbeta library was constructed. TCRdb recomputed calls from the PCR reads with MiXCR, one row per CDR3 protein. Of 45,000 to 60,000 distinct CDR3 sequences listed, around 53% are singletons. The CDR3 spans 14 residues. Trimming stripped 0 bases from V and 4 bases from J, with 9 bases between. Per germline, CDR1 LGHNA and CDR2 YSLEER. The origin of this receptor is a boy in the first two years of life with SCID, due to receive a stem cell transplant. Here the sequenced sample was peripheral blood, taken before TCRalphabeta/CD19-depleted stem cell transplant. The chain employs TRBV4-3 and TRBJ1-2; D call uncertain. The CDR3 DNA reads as TGCGCCAGCAGCCAAGAGAAATCCCTCTATGGCTACACCTTC. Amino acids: CASSQEKSLYGYTF.